The rows below give T cell receptor beta chains drawn from one sample of a study of blood T cell repertoires in COVID-19. Sequenced by immunoSEQ multiplex PCR; TCRdb stores in-frame clones only, minus some. This sample has roughly 20,000 clones, with around 86% found just once. Material for sequencing was peripheral blood. The receptors derive from a human donor in a cohort sampled during active COVID-19. Each CDR3 is given with its conserved first and last residue. The D gene is left open where the match is weak. Rows may omit the clone size; those that give it use once, few, many or a size class.

clone_size	v_call	j_call	d_call	cdr3_nt	cdr3_aa
NA	TRBV5-5	TRBJ1-5	NA	TGTGCCAGCAGCCTTCAGACAGGAGAGAATCAGCCCCAGCATTTT	CASSLQTGENQPQHF
NA	TRBV15	TRBJ1-6	TRBD1	TGTGCCACCAGCAGCGCCGACCGGGACAGAAATTCACCCCTCCACTTT	CATSSADRDRNSPLHF
once	TRBV5-1	TRBJ2-7	NA	TGCGCCAGCAGCGCGTTAGGAGGACAGCTCAACGAGCAGTACTTC	CASSALGGQLNEQYF
NA	TRBV11-3	TRBJ2-1	TRBD2	TGTGCCAGCAGCCTAGTACTAGCGGGAGGGAGGAATGAGCAGTTCTTC	CASSLVLAGGRNEQFF
NA	TRBV11-2	TRBJ2-4	NA	TGTGCCAGCAGAATAGCTGCTACGGGGATTCAGTACTTC	CASRIAATGIQYF
once	TRBV5-1	TRBJ2-1	TRBD2	TGCGCCAGCAGCCCGTTCTCTAGCGGGAGCCACAATGAGCAGTTCTTC	CASSPFSSGSHNEQFF
once	TRBV5-1	TRBJ2-2	TRBD2	TGCGCCAGCAGCTTTAGCGGGATAGGCACCGGGGAGCTGTTTTTT	CASSFSGIGTGELFF
NA	TRBV24-1	TRBJ1-6	TRBD1	TGTGCCACCAGTGTGGGACAGGGGGCCGGTAATTCACCCCTCCACTTT	CATSVGQGAGNSPLHF
NA	TRBV5-1	TRBJ1-2	TRBD1	TGCGCCAGCAGCCGCGACAGGGGTAACTATGGCTACACCTTC	CASSRDRGNYGYTF
few	TRBV10-3	TRBJ1-6	NA	TGTGCCTCCCTGGACAGTCTCGATTCACCCCTCCACTTT	CASLDSLDSPLHF
NA	TRBV14	TRBJ2-2	TRBD1	TGTGCCAGCGGCTACAGGGGGCAGGGCACCGGGGAGCTGTTTTTT	CASGYRGQGTGELFF
NA	TRBV5-1	TRBJ1-1	NA	TGCGCCAGCAGCTTGAGCCTTCCTAACACTGAAGCTTTCTTT	CASSLSLPNTEAFF
NA	TRBV6-2/TRBV6-3	TRBJ2-7	TRBD2	TGTGCCAGCAGTTACTCGACGAGCGGGGGACCCTACGAGCAGTACTTC	CASSYSTSGGPYEQYF
NA	TRBV2	TRBJ2-5	NA	TGTGCCAGCAGTGGGCAGGCCCAAGAGACCCAGTACTTC	CASSGQAQETQYF
NA	TRBV9	TRBJ2-2	TRBD2	TGTGCCAGCAGCGCGGGACCTAGCGGGAGGGCCGGGGAGCTGTTTTTT	CASSAGPSGRAGELFF
NA	TRBV6-2/TRBV6-3	TRBJ2-3	TRBD2	TGTGCCAGCAGTTACCCGAGCGGGAGTGGGGCCACAGATACGCAGTATTTT	CASSYPSGSGATDTQYF
NA	TRBV28	TRBJ2-7	TRBD1	TGTGCCAGCAGTTTAAGGCAGGGGGCAAGGTACTTC	CASSLRQGARYF
NA	TRBV6-1	TRBJ2-5	TRBD1	TGTGCCAGCAGTGAGCGCCTCGGCAGGGGGCGAGAGACCCAGTACTTC	CASSERLGRGRETQYF
NA	TRBV25-1	TRBJ1-1	NA	TGTGCCAGCAGTGCCTATAGGGGGACGAACACTGAAGCTTTCTTT	CASSAYRGTNTEAFF
once	TRBV19	TRBJ2-3	NA	TGTGCCAGTAGTATGGGCAGGGGCCCCACAGATACGCAGTATTTT	CASSMGRGPTDTQYF
few	TRBV11-2	TRBJ1-4	NA	TGTGCCAGCAGCCCAGGCCGGTGGCAACAGAATGAAAAACTGTTTTTT	CASSPGRWQQNEKLFF
NA	TRBV7-6	TRBJ1-1	NA	TGTGCCAGCAGCTTAGCAGGGGTGAACACTGAAGCTTTCTTT	CASSLAGVNTEAFF
NA	TRBV5-1	TRBJ2-5	TRBD1	TGCGCCAGCAGCTCGACAGGGGCCCAAGAGACCCAGTACTTC	CASSSTGAQETQYF
NA	TRBV12-1	TRBJ2-1	NA	TGTGCCAGCAGCATAGGACTAGCGGGAGGGTTGGGGGCCTACAATGAGCAGTTCTTC	CASSIGLAGGLGAYNEQFF
NA	TRBV27	TRBJ2-2	NA	TGTGCCAGCAGTTTTAGGTTAAATTGGGGCATGGCAGCGAACACCGGGGAGCTGTTTTTT	CASSFRLNWGMAANTGELFF
NA	TRBV28	TRBJ2-7	TRBD1	TGTGCCAGCAGCCACAGGGGCCTTCGGGAGCAGTACTTC	CASSHRGLREQYF
NA	TRBV19	TRBJ2-7	NA	TGTGCCAGTAGTGGAAAACTAGAGGCGCTTTCCGAGCAGTACTTC	CASSGKLEALSEQYF
NA	TRBV9	TRBJ2-2	NA	TGTGCCAGCAGCGTAGGGCAGCCTTCGGGCGGGGAGCTGTTTTTT	CASSVGQPSGGELFF
NA	TRBV6-5	TRBJ2-1	NA	TGTGCCAGCAGTTCGCGGAATGAGCAGTTCTTC	CASSSRNEQFF
NA	TRBV7-2	TRBJ2-1	NA	TGTGCCAGCAGCCCCGGACTACCCCTCTGGGATGAGCAGTTCTTC	CASSPGLPLWDEQFF
NA	TRBV2	TRBJ2-7	NA	TGTGCCAGCAGTGAAGGAGTCCTAGGGAGCTACGAGCAGTACTTC	CASSEGVLGSYEQYF
few	TRBV7-6	TRBJ2-7	TRBD2	TGTGCCAGCAGCTTAGAGGCTAGCGGGAGGGATGCCTACGAGCAGTACTTC	CASSLEASGRDAYEQYF